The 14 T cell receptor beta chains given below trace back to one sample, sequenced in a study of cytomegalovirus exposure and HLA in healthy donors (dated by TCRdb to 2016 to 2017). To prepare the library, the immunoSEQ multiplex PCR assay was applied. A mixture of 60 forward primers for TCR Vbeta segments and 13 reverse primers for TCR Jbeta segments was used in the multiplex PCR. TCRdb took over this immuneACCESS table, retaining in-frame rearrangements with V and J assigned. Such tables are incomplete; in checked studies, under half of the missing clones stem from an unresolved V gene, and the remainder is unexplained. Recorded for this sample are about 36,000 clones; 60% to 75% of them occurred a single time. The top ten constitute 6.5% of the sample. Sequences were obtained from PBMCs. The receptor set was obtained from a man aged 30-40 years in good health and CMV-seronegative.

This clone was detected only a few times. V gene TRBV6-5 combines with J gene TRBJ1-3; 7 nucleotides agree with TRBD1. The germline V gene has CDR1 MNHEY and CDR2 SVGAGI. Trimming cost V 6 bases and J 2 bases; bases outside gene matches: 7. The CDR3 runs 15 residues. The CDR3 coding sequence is TGTGCCAGCAGCACTACAGGGGACCCTGGAAACACCATATATTTT. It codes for CASSTTGDPGNTIYF.

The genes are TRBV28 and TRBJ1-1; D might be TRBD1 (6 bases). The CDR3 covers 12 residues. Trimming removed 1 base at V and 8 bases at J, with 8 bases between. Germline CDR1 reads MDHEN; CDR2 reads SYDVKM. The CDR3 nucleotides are TGTGCCAGCAGTTTATTACAGGGCGAAGCTTTCTTT. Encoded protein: CASSLLQGEAFF.

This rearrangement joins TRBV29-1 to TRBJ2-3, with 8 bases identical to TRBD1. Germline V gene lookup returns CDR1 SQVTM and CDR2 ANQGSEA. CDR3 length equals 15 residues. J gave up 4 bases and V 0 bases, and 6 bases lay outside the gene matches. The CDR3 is CSVEEGPGGADTQYF. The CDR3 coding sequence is TGCAGCGTTGAAGAAGGGCCAGGGGGCGCAGATACGCAGTATTTT.

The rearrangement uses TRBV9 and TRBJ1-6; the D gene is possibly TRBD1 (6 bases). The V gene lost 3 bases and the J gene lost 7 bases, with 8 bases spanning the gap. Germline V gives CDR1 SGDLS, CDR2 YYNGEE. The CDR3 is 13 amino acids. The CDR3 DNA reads TGTGCCAGCAGCGCCACAGGGAATTCACCCCTCCACTTT. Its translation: CASSATGNSPLHF.

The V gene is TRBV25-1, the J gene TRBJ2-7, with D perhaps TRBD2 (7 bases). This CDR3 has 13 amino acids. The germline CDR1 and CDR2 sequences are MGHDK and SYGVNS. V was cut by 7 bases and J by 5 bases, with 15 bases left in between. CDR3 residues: CASINGGQDEQYF. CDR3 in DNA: TGTGCCAGCATCAACGGGGGGCAAGACGAGCAGTACTTC.

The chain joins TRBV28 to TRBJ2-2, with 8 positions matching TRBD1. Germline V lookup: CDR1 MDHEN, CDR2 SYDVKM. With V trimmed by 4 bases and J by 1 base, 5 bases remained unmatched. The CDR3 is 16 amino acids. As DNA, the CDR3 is TGTGCCAGCAGTTCTCCCGGGACAGGGAACACCGGGGAGCTGTTTTTT. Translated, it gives CASSSPGTGNTGELFF.

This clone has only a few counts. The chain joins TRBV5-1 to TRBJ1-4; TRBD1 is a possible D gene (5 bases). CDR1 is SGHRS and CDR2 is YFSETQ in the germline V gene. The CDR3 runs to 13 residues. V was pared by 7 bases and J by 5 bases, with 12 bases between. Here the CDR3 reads CASGRGGNEKLFF. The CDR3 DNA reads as TGCGCCAGCGGACGGGGGGGGAATGAAAAACTGTTTTTT.

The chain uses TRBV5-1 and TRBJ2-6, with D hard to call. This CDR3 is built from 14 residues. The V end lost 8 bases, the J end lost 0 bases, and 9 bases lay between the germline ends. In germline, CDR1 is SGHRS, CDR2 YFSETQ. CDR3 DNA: TGCGCCAGTGGTGGTAGCTCTGGGGCCAACGTCCTGACTTTC. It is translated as CASGGSSGANVLTF.

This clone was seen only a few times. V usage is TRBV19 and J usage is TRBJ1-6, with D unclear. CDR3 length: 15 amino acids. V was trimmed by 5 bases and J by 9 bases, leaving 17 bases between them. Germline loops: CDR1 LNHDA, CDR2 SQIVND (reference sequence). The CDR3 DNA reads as TGTGCCAGTAGTCACGGTGGGGAGGTTTCTTCACCCCTCCACTTT. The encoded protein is CASSHGGEVSSPLHF.

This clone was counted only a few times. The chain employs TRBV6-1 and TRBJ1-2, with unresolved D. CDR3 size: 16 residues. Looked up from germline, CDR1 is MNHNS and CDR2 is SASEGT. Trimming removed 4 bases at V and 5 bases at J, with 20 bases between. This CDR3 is CASSVVYHDGSYGYTF. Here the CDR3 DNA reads TGTGCCAGCAGTGTTGTATATCATGACGGGTCATATGGCTACACCTTC.

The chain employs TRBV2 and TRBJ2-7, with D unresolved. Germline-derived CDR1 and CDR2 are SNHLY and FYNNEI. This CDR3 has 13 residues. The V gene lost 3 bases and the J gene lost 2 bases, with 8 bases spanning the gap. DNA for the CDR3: TGTGCCAGCAGTGACCCAGGCCCCTACGAGCAGTACTTC. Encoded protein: CASSDPGPYEQYF.

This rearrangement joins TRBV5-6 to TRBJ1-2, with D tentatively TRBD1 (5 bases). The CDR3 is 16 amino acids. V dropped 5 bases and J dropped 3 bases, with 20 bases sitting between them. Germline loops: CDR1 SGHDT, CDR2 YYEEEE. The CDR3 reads CASSFAPGLRDYGYTF. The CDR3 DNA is TGTGCCAGCAGTTTCGCCCCGGGACTGAGGGACTATGGCTACACCTTC. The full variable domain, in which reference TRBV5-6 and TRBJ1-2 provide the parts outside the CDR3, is DAGVTQSPTHLIKTRGQQVTLRCSPKSGHDTVSWYQQALGQGPQFIFQYYEEEERQRGNFPDRFSGHQFPNYSSELNVNALLLGDSALYLCASSFAPGLRDYGYTFGSGTRLTVV.

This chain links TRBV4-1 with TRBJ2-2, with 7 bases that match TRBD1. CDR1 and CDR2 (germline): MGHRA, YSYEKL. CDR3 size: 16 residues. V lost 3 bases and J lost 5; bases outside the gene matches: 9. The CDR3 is CASSHNRDSWTGELFF. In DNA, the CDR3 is TGCGCCAGCAGCCATAACCGGGACAGTTGGACCGGGGAGCTGTTTTTT.

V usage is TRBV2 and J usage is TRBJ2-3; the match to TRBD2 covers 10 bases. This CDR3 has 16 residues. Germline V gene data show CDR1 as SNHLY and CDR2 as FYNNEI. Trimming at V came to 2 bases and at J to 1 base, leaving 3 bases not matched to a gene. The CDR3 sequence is CASSEIAGGGTDTQYF. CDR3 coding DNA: TGTGCCAGCAGTGAAATAGCGGGGGGCGGCACAGATACGCAGTATTTT.